Here is one T cell receptor (beta chain) with its context. This CDR3 is built from 13 residues. Germline V gives CDR1 MGHDK, CDR2 SYGVNS. V was pared by 6 bases and J by 6 bases, with 11 bases between. Authors' analysis steps: Cell counts per sample came from amplifying reference gene primers. The assay was immunoSEQ multiplex PCR, and TCRdb's table has in-frame clones only and misses some. From that table come the V and J calls and clone size; the DNA was used to work out D and trimming. Of around 210,000 clones listed, around 90% are singletons. These data come from a study of blood T cell repertoires in COVID-19. Turning to the study itself: Whether acute or convalescent, the COVID-19 samples came from the United States, Italy and Spain.

This clonotype originated in a man between 18 and 29 years old with active or convalescent COVID-19. This sequence joins TRBV25-1 and TRBJ2-2; D perhaps matches TRBD1 (5 bases). The sample comprised peripheral blood. The CDR3 coding sequence is TGTGCCAGCAGCAAATCAGGGTCCGGGGAGCTGTTTTTT. The encoded protein is CASSKSGSGELFF.